The sequence of this T cell receptor beta chain was determined in a study of post-analysis software for immune sequencing data. Findings of the study overall: Batch-mates among the samples co-clustered strongly by F measure.

Remarks on this clonotype: Its target is not known.

Unique molecular identifiers had been added to the TCR beta cDNA libraries. Each CDR3 protein is one row after TCRdb ran MiXCR on the PCR reads. The sample consists of approximately 630,000 distinct CDR3 sequences, 59% of them appearing once. The sequenced sample was blood. The origin of this receptor is a girl aged 2 to 10 with multiple sclerosis.

The CDR3 loop reads CASSLWQTYTDTQYF. The CDR3 nucleotides are TGTGCCAGCAGCTTGTGGCAGACTTACACAGATACGCAGTATTTT. This chain uses TRBV5-4 with TRBJ2-3, with unresolved D. From germline, CDR1 is SGHNT and CDR2 YYREEE (reference sequence). There are 15 residues in the CDR3. V lost 1 base and J lost 2, with 11 bases in between.